This T cell receptor (beta chain) was captured in a study of T cell responses to AZD1222 COVID-19 vaccine. CDR1 and CDR2 (germline): SQVTM, ANQGSEA. Trimming left V 5 bases short and J 1 base short, with 11 bases between. There are 13 residues in the CDR3. Sequencing used immunoSEQ multiplex PCR; TCRdb keeps in-frame clones, though not all of them. The sample comprises some 130,000 clones, roughly 90% of which are singletons, and 1.4% to 1.5% rests with the top ten. The source of this sequence is an adult in good health. The chain carries TRBV29-1 and TRBJ1-1; the D is unclear. The sequencing here drew on peripheral blood, taken on day 0 of AZD1222 vaccination. The CDR3 region has the DNA TGCAGCGTTTTATTATCGGGGAACACTGAAGCTTTCTTT. Protein product: CSVLLSGNTEAFF.